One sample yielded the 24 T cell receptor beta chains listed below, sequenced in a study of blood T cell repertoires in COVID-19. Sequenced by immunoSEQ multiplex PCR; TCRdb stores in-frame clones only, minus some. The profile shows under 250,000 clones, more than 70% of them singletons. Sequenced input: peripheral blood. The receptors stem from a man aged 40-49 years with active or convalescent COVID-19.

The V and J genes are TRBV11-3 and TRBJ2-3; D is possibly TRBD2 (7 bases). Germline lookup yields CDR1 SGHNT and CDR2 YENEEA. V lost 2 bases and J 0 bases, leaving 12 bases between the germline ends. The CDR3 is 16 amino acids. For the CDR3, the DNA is TGTGCCAGCAGCTTATGGGGGCGGGAGAGCACAGATACGCAGTATTTT. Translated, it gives CASSLWGRESTDTQYF.

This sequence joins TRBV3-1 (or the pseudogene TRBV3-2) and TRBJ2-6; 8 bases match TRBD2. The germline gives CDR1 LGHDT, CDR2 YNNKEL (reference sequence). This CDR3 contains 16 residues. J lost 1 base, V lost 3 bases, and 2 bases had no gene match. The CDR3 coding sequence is TGTGCCAGCAGCCATGGCGGGGGGTCTGGGGCCAACGTCCTGACTTTC. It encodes CASSHGGGSGANVLTF.

CDR3: CASSPLAGGLHEQFF. In DNA form, the CDR3 reads TGTGCCAGCAGCCCCCTAGCGGGGGGGCTGCATGAGCAGTTCTTC. The V and J genes are TRBV7-6 and TRBJ2-1, with 12 bases that match TRBD2. Trimming took 5 bases from V and 8 from J; bases not matched to a gene: 7. CDR1 and CDR2 from the germline V gene are SGHVS and FNYEAQ. There are 15 residues in the CDR3.

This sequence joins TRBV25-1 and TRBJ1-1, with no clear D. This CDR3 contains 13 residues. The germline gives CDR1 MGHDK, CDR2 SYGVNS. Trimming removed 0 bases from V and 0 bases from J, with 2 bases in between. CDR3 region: CASSEYVNTEAFF. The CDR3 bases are TGTGCCAGCAGTGAATACGTGAACACTGAAGCTTTCTTT.

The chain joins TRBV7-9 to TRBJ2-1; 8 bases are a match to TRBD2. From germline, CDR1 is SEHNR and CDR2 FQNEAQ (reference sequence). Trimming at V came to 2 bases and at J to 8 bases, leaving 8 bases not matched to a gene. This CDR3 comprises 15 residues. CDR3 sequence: CASSLNTGGPYEQFF. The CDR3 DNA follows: TGTGCCAGCAGCTTAAATACGGGGGGGCCATATGAGCAGTTCTTC.

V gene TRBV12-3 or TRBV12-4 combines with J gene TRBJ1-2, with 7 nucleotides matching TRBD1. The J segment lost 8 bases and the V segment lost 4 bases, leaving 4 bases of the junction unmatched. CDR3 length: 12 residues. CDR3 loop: CASSSRQGGYTF. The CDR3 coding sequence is TGTGCCAGCAGTTCGAGACAGGGAGGCTACACCTTC.

The CDR3 nucleotides are TGTGCCAGTAGCACCATACCCAGGACGGGGAGAGACCTCCACTTT. Protein sequence: CASSTIPRTGRDLHF. This sequence joins TRBV19 and TRBJ1-6; no reliable D call. V shed 6 bases and J shed 15 bases, with 24 bases lying between them. CDR3 size: 15 residues. Germline V CDR1 and CDR2: LNHDA, SQIVND (reference sequence).

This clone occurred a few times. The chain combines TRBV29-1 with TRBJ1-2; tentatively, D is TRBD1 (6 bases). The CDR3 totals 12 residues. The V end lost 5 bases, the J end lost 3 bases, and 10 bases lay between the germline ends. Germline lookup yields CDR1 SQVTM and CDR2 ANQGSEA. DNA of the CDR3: TGCAGCGTTATACAGGGTCACTATGGCTACACCTTC. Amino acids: CSVIQGHYGYTF.

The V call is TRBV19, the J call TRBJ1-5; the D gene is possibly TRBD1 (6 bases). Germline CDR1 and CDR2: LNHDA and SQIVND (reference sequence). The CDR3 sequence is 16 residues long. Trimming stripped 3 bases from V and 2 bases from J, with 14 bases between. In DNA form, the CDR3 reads TGTGCCAGTAGTATGTTACAGGGTAGGGGCAATCAGCCCCAGCATTTT. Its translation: CASSMLQGRGNQPQHF.

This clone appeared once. CDR3 in DNA: TGCGCCAGCAGCCAAGCGGACAGCCCATCCTACGAGCAGTACTTC. Translation gives CASSQADSPSYEQYF. The chain recombines TRBV4-3 with TRBJ2-7; perhaps TRBD1 as D (6 bases). CDR1 LGHNA and CDR2 YSLEER come from the germline V gene. The ends were cut back, 1 base at V and 1 base at J, with 11 bases in the middle. The CDR3 extends over 15 amino acids.

The CDR3 nucleotides read TGCGCCAGCAGCTACGGGAACTACGAGCAGTACTTC. Translation gives CASSYGNYEQYF. V and J are TRBV5-1 and TRBJ2-7, with a tentative D call TRBD2 (5 bases). CDR3 length equals 12 residues. In germline, CDR1 is SGHRS, CDR2 YFSETQ. V was shortened by 3 bases and J by 3 bases, with 7 bases between the two germline ends.

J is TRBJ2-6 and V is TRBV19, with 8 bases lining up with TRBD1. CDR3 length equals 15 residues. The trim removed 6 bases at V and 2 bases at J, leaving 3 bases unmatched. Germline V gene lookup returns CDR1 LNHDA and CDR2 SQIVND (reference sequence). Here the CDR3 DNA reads TGTGCCAGTAGCGACAGGGGTACTGGGGCCAACGTCCTGACTTTC. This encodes CASSDRGTGANVLTF.

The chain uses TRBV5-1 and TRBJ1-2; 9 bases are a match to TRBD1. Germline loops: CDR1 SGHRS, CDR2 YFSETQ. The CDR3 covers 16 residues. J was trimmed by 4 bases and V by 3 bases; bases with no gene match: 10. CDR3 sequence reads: CASSSPTGQGGYGYTF. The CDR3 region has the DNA TGCGCCAGCAGCTCCCCCACGGGACAGGGTGGCTATGGCTACACCTTC.

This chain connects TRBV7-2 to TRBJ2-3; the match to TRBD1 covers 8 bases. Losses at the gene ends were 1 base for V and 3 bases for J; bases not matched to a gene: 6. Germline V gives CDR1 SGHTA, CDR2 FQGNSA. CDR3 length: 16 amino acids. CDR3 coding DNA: TGTGCCAGCAGCTTAGGCGGCAGGGGGCTTACAGATACGCAGTATTTT. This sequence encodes CASSLGGRGLTDTQYF.

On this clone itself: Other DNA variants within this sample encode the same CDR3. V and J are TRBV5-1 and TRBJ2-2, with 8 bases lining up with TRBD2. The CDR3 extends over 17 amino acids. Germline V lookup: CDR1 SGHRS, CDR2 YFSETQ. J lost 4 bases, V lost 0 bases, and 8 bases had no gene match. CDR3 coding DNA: TGCGCCAGCAGCTTGGGTTCGGGGGGGCCGGCCACCGGGGAGCTGTTTTTT. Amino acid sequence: CASSLGSGGPATGELFF.

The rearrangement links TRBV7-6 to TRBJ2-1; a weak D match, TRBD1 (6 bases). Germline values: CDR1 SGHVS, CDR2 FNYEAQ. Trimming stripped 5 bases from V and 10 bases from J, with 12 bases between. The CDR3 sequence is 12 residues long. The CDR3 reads CASSARDREQFF. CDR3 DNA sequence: TGTGCCAGCAGCGCGAGAGACAGGGAGCAGTTCTTC.

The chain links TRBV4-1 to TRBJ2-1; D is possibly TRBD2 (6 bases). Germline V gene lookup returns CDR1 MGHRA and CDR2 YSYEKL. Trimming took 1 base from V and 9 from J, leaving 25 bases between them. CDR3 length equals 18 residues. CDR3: CASSQAPSASGSFSEQFF. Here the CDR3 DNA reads TGCGCCAGCAGCCAAGCCCCCTCAGCCAGCGGGTCTTTCTCTGAGCAGTTCTTC.

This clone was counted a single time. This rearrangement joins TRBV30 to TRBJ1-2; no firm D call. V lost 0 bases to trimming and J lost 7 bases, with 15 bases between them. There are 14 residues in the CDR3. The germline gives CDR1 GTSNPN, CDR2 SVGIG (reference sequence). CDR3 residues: CAWSVQNFGAGYTF. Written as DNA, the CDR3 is TGTGCCTGGAGTGTACAAAATTTTGGAGCTGGCTACACCTTC.

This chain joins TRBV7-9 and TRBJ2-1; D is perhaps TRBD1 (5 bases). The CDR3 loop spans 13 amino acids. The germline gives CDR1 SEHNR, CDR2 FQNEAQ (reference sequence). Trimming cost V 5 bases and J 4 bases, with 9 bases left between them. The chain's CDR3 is CASSLDSYNEQFF. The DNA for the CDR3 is TGTGCCAGCAGCCTTGACAGTTACAATGAGCAGTTCTTC.

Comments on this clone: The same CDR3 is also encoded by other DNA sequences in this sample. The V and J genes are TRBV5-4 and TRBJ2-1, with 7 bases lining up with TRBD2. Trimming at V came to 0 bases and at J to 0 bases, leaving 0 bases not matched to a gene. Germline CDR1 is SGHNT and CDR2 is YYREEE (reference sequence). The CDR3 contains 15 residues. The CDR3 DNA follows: TGTGCCAGCAGCTTGGGCGGGAGCTCCTACAATGAGCAGTTCTTC. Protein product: CASSLGGSSYNEQFF.

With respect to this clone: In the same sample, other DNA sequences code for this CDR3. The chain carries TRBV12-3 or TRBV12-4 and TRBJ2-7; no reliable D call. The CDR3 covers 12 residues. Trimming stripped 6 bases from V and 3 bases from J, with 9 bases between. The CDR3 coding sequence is TGTGCCAGCAGCCCTAGAGGCTACGAGCAGTACTTC. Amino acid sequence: CASSPRGYEQYF.

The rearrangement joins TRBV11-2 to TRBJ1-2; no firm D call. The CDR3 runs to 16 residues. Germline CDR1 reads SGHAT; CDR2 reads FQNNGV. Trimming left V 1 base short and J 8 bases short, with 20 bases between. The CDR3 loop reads CASSLVEGGFLSGYTF. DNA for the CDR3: TGTGCCAGCAGCTTAGTTGAGGGCGGCTTTCTTTCCGGCTACACCTTC.

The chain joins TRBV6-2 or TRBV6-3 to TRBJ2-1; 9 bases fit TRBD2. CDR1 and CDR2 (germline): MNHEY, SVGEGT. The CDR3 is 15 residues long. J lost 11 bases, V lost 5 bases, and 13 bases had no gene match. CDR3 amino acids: CASSPRGGSGRQQFF. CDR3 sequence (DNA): TGTGCCAGCAGTCCACGGGGGGGTAGCGGGAGACAGCAGTTCTTC.

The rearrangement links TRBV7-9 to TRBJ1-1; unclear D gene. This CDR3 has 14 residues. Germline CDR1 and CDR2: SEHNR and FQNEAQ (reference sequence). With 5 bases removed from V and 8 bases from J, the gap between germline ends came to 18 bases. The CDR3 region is CASSRGGPSLEAFF. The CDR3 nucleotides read TGTGCCAGCAGCCGGGGTGGACCGTCATTAGAAGCTTTCTTT.